This section outlines one TCR beta chain sequence together with its context. The data belong to a study of post-analysis software for immune sequencing data. Study as a whole: Multiple sclerosis in the patients followed relapsing-remitting, secondary progressive and progressive-relapsing courses.

Incorporated into the TCR beta cDNA libraries were unique molecular identifiers, which served to reduce PCR and sequencing biases. TCRdb re-called the PCR reads through MiXCR, storing one row per CDR3 protein. The table records approximately 260,000 distinct CDR3 sequences, 36% of them present only once. This receptor was identified in a girl aged 5 to 17 with multiple sclerosis. Input material: blood.

CDR3 protein: CASSVGGAGVSGELFF. CDR3 bases: TGTGCCAGCAGCGTAGGTGGGGCGGGAGTGTCCGGGGAGCTGTTTTTT. V and J are TRBV9 and TRBJ2-2, with TRBD2 identical over 7 bases. The V gene's germline CDR1 is SGDLS and CDR2 YYNGEE. V was pared by 0 bases and J by 6 bases, with 8 bases of the junction left unmatched. The CDR3 runs to 16 residues.